Listed below are T cell receptor beta chains from one sample, sequenced in a study of blood T cell repertoires in COVID-19. Produced via immunoSEQ multiplex PCR; TCRdb's table is partial and in-frame only. This table holds around 500,000 clones, approximately 86% found once. The sequenced material came from PBMCs or T cells enriched from blood (not recorded which). The receptors shown here come from a woman aged 60-75 years who had recovered from COVID-19. Each CDR3 is given with its conserved first and last residue. Fields, in order: J gene, D gene, V gene, CDR3 length, clone size, CDR3 protein, CDR3 DNA. A D gene is named only where the DNA matches it firmly. Clone size is stated in some rows and not others, as once, few, many or a class when expanded.

J gene: TRBJ2-7
D gene: NA
V gene: TRBV7-9
CDR3 length: 14
clone size: once
CDR3 protein: CASSLAGSNYEQYF
CDR3 DNA: TGTGCCAGCAGCTTAGCGGGCTCCAACTACGAGCAGTACTTC

J gene: TRBJ1-2
D gene: NA
V gene: TRBV2
CDR3 length: 13
clone size: NA
CDR3 protein: CASRDTGAYGYTF
CDR3 DNA: TGTGCCAGCAGGGATACAGGAGCCTATGGCTACACCTTC

J gene: TRBJ1-2
D gene: NA
V gene: TRBV30
CDR3 length: 13
clone size: NA
CDR3 protein: CAWSITDIGGYTF
CDR3 DNA: TGTGCCTGGAGTATAACAGATATTGGTGGCTACACCTTC

J gene: TRBJ1-2
D gene: TRBD1
V gene: TRBV4-2
CDR3 length: 13
clone size: once
CDR3 protein: CASNQGEGYGYTF
CDR3 DNA: TGTGCCAGCAACCAGGGGGAGGGCTATGGCTACACCTTC

J gene: TRBJ1-1
D gene: NA
V gene: TRBV19
CDR3 length: 12
clone size: NA
CDR3 protein: CASRRMNTEAFF
CDR3 DNA: TGTGCCAGTAGGAGAATGAACACTGAAGCTTTCTTT

J gene: TRBJ2-7
D gene: NA
V gene: TRBV2
CDR3 length: 13
clone size: NA
CDR3 protein: CASILETGYEQYF
CDR3 DNA: TGTGCCAGCATTCTAGAGACTGGCTACGAGCAGTACTTC

J gene: TRBJ1-6
D gene: NA
V gene: TRBV5-1
CDR3 length: 14
clone size: NA
CDR3 protein: CASRSLRVNSPLHF
CDR3 DNA: TGCGCCAGCAGGTCACTCCGGGTTAATTCACCCCTCCACTTT

J gene: TRBJ1-6
D gene: TRBD1
V gene: TRBV5-1
CDR3 length: 16
clone size: NA
CDR3 protein: CASSSGQGLYNSPLHF
CDR3 DNA: TGCGCCAGCAGCTCGGGACAGGGGTTATATAATTCACCCCTCCACTTT

J gene: TRBJ1-2
D gene: NA
V gene: TRBV5-4
CDR3 length: 15
clone size: NA
CDR3 protein: CASSLSARGAYGYTF
CDR3 DNA: TGTGCCAGCAGCTTGTCTGCTCGGGGTGCCTATGGCTACACCTTC

J gene: TRBJ2-1
D gene: TRBD2
V gene: TRBV5-1
CDR3 length: 15
clone size: NA
CDR3 protein: CASSLGASGGSEQFF
CDR3 DNA: TGCGCCAGCAGCTTGGGAGCTAGCGGGGGGTCCGAGCAGTTCTTC

J gene: TRBJ1-4
D gene: TRBD1
V gene: TRBV2
CDR3 length: 14
clone size: NA
CDR3 protein: CASSQQGGNEKLFF
CDR3 DNA: TGTGCCAGCAGTCAACAGGGGGGTAATGAAAAACTGTTTTTT

J gene: TRBJ1-2
D gene: TRBD1
V gene: TRBV6-5
CDR3 length: 12
clone size: once
CDR3 protein: CASGDRVYGYTF
CDR3 DNA: TGTGCCAGCGGGGACAGGGTTTATGGCTACACCTTC

J gene: TRBJ1-5
D gene: NA
V gene: TRBV28
CDR3 length: 15
clone size: few
CDR3 protein: CASSASGLLNQPQHF
CDR3 DNA: TGTGCCAGCAGTGCCTCGGGACTCTTAAATCAGCCCCAGCATTTT

J gene: TRBJ1-1
D gene: NA
V gene: TRBV6-6
CDR3 length: 16
clone size: NA
CDR3 protein: CASSYWAQPLNTEAFF
CDR3 DNA: TGTGCCAGCAGTTATTGGGCACAACCGTTGAACACTGAAGCTTTCTTT

J gene: TRBJ1-6
D gene: NA
V gene: TRBV19
CDR3 length: 13
clone size: NA
CDR3 protein: CASSTQGGSPLHF
CDR3 DNA: TGTGCCAGTAGTACCCAGGGAGGATCACCCCTCCACTTT

J gene: TRBJ2-1
D gene: TRBD2
V gene: TRBV3-1/TRBV3-2
CDR3 length: 16
clone size: NA
CDR3 protein: CASSQDVQRGKDEQFF
CDR3 DNA: TGTGCCAGCAGCCAAGATGTCCAGCGGGGTAAAGATGAGCAGTTCTTC